A selection of T cell receptor beta chains follows, all from one sample in a study of regulatory T cells in long-lasting Graves disease. TCRdb fed the multiplex PCR reads into MiXCR, producing one record per CDR3 protein. Altogether 200,000 to 250,000 distinct CDR3 sequences are present, around 17% being singletons, with the ten largest covering 22%. This material consisted of peripheral blood mononuclear cells (PBMCs), taken at new diagnosis, from a patient treated with antithyroid drugs. These receptors originate from a female donor with Graves disease. Each CDR3 is given with its conserved first and last residue. D genes are given only for firm matches. Clone sizes are given selectively: once, few, many, or a class where the clone is expanded.

D gene,clone size,J gene,V gene,CDR3 protein,CDR3 DNA
TRBD1,many,TRBJ1-6,TRBV19,CDLTGQGSYSPLHF,TGTGACTTAACGGGACAGGGGAGTTATTCACCCCTCCACTTT
NA,many,TRBJ1-2,TRBV3-1,CASSLGGGDYGYTF,TGTGCCAGCAGTCTGGGGGGCGGAGACTATGGCTACACCTTC
TRBD2,many,TRBJ2-1,TRBV20-1,CSATSGNTNNEQFF,TGCAGTGCCACGAGCGGGAACACTAACAATGAGCAGTTCTTC
NA,many,TRBJ1-4,TRBV27,CASSLPPTNEKLFF,TGTGCCAGCAGTTTACCACCAACTAATGAAAAACTGTTTTTT
NA,NA,TRBJ2-7,TRBV19,CASSIGGRSYEQYF,TGTGCCAGTAGTATCGGGGGGCGATCCTACGAGCAGTACTTC
TRBD2,NA,TRBJ2-5,TRBV5-1,CASSRTSGGETQYF,TGCGCCAGCAGCCGGACTAGCGGGGGAGAGACCCAGTACTTC
TRBD2,NA,TRBJ2-3,TRBV11-2,CASSTRGGDTQYF,TGTGCCAGCAGCACCCGGGGAGGGGATACGCAGTATTTT
NA,NA,TRBJ2-2,TRBV20-1,CSATPGALNTGELFF,TGCAGTGCTACCCCGGGGGCCTTGAACACCGGGGAGCTGTTTTTT
TRBD1,many,TRBJ2-5,TRBV13,CASSLEGQGAGETQYF,TGTGCCAGCAGCTTAGAGGGACAGGGGGCAGGGGAGACCCAGTACTTC
NA,few,TRBJ2-6,TRBV5-1,CASSAPSHSRQGLSGANVLTF,TGCGCCAGCAGCGCCCCATCCCATTCCAGGCAGGGCCTCTCTGGGGCCAACGTCCTGACTTTC
TRBD2,many,TRBJ2-3,TRBV20-1,CSARPSGGAPSTDTQYF,TGCAGTGCTAGGCCTAGCGGGGGGGCTCCTAGCACAGATACGCAGTATTTT
NA,many,TRBJ2-3,TRBV24-1,CATGRRGTDTQYF,TGTGCCACCGGCCGGAGAGGCACAGATACGCAGTATTTT
NA,many,TRBJ1-4,TRBV7-6,CASSHPLEEKLFF,TGTGCCAGCAGCCACCCCTTAGAGGAAAAACTGTTTTTT
NA,NA,TRBJ2-4,TRBV27,CASSLFGTPNIQYF,TGTGCCAGCAGTCTCTTCGGTACGCCAAACATTCAGTACTTC
NA,many,TRBJ1-6,TRBV20-1,CSAREEVRDSPLHF,TGCAGTGCTAGAGAAGAGGTCAGGGATTCACCCCTCCACTTT
NA,many,TRBJ1-4,TRBV28,CASSLNQRREKLFF,TGTGCCAGCAGTTTAAACCAAAGGAGGGAAAAACTGTTTTTT
NA,many,TRBJ1-1,TRBV20-1,CSARSRANTEAFF,TGCAGTGCTAGGTCCAGGGCGAACACTGAAGCTTTCTTT
NA,many,TRBJ1-1,TRBV2,CASSDEGTEAFF,TGTGCCAGCAGTGACGAGGGAACTGAAGCTTTCTTT
TRBD1,many,TRBJ2-7,TRBV7-7,CASSTGTGDEQYF,TGTGCTAGCAGCACCGGGACAGGTGACGAGCAGTACTTC
TRBD2,many,TRBJ2-7,TRBV9,CASSRGLAEHYEQYF,TGTGCCAGCAGCCGTGGGCTAGCGGAGCACTACGAGCAGTACTTC
TRBD1,many,TRBJ2-2,TRBV29-1,CSVDRGHGGELFF,TGCAGCGTCGACAGGGGGCATGGCGGGGAGCTGTTTTTT
TRBD2,NA,TRBJ2-1,TRBV4-2,CASSLLEGLAGSSYNEQFF,TGTGCCAGCAGCCTACTAGAGGGACTAGCGGGGAGCTCCTACAATGAGCAGTTCTTC
TRBD2,many,TRBJ2-1,TRBV29-1,CSVESGLAHNNEQFF,TGCAGCGTTGAATCTGGACTAGCGCATAACAATGAGCAGTTCTTC
NA,many,TRBJ2-7,TRBV28,CASSLTVSGREQYF,TGTGCCAGCAGTTTAACCGTGTCAGGGCGGGAGCAGTACTTC
TRBD2,many,TRBJ2-1,TRBV24-1,CATSDPGLAESYNEQFF,TGTGCCACCAGTGACCCGGGACTAGCGGAGTCCTACAATGAGCAGTTCTTC
TRBD2,many,TRBJ2-1,TRBV19,CASGTSGRLSSYNEQFF,TGTGCCAGCGGGACTAGCGGGAGGCTCAGCTCCTACAATGAGCAGTTCTTC
NA,many,TRBJ1-1,TRBV10-3,CAIRDSSDTEAFF,TGTGCCATCAGGGACTCCTCGGACACTGAAGCTTTCTTT
TRBD1,few,TRBJ1-2,TRBV28,CASSSQDRGSYGYTF,TGTGCCAGCAGTTCCCAGGACAGGGGAAGCTATGGCTACACCTTC
TRBD2,many,TRBJ2-7,TRBV6-4,CASIPGGSNYEQYF,TGTGCCAGCATCCCGGGGGGGTCGAACTACGAGCAGTACTTC
TRBD1,many,TRBJ1-6,TRBV19,CASTTGEGNSPLHF,TGTGCCAGTACCACAGGGGAAGGTAATTCACCCCTCCACTTT